The 27 T cell receptor beta chains below were found in one sample sequenced in a study of radiotherapy plus CTLA-4 blockade in lung cancer. Clones were sequenced by immunoSEQ multiplex PCR, and TCRdb holds only the in-frame ones, with some missing. The repertoire holds about 60,000 clones, with around 68% as singletons. The sample here was peripheral blood, taken from a patient treated with radiotherapy plus ipilimumab. The receptors stem from a human donor with non-small cell lung cancer whose response to radiotherapy plus ipilimumab could not be evaluated.

This chain uses TRBV10-3 with TRBJ2-2; 8 bases fit TRBD2. Per the germline V gene, CDR1 is ENHRY and CDR2 is SYGVKD. The CDR3 consists of 13 residues. V shed 7 bases and J 7 bases; nucleotides not matched to a gene: 5. CDR3 residues: CAITGTRNGELFF. The CDR3 bases are TGTGCCATCACCGGGACTAGAAACGGGGAGCTGTTTTTT.

This chain links TRBV2 with TRBJ2-3; D might be TRBD2 (6 bases). CDR3 size: 14 residues. Germline V lookup: CDR1 SNHLY, CDR2 FYNNEI. V lost 7 bases, J lost 5 bases, and 16 bases lay in between. CDR3 sequence reads: CASTPGLTVDTQYF. CDR3 DNA: TGTGCCAGCACCCCGGGACTCACGGTAGATACGCAGTATTTT. The full variable domain, its missing parts supplied by reference TRBV2 and TRBJ2-3, is EPEVTQTPSHQVTQMGQEVILRCVPISNHLYFYWYRQILGQKVEFLVSFYNNEISEKSEIFDDQFSVERPDGSNFTLKIRSTKLEDSAMYFCASTPGLTVDTQYFGPGTRLTVL.

The CDR3 reads CASNRDTMSWLYEQYF. The CDR3 DNA is TGTGCCAGCAACAGGGACACCATGTCGTGGTTGTACGAGCAGTACTTC. The chain couples TRBV2 to TRBJ2-7; D might be TRBD1 (6 bases). The CDR3 extends over 16 amino acids. Deletions cut 7 bases from V and 4 bases from J, with 23 bases between. CDR1 and CDR2 (germline): SNHLY, FYNNEI.

V is TRBV5-1 and J is TRBJ1-6; 11 positions agree with TRBD1. The CDR3 has 14 residues. V lost 3 bases and J lost 9; bases outside the gene matches: 2. Germline CDR1 reads SGHRS; CDR2 reads YFSETQ. The CDR3 region is CASSSGQGASPLHF. The CDR3 region has the DNA TGCGCCAGCAGCTCCGGACAGGGGGCTTCACCCCTCCACTTT.

This chain links TRBV15 with TRBJ1-3; D possibly corresponds to TRBD1 (6 bases). The CDR3 sequence is 19 residues long. Germline V gives CDR1 LNHNV, CDR2 YYDKDF (reference sequence). With 2 bases removed from V and 1 base from J, the gap between germline ends came to 21 bases. CDR3 bases: TGTGCCACCAGCAGAAACCCTGGACAGCGATACGGGTCTGGAAACACCATATATTTT. Its translation is CATSRNPGQRYGSGNTIYF. The complete variable domain, with remaining parts taken from reference TRBV15 and TRBJ1-3, reads DAMVIQNPRYQVTQFGKPVTLSCSQTLNHNVMYWYQQKSSQAPKLLFHYYDKDFNNEADTPDNFQSRRPNTSFCFLDIRSPGLGDTAMYLCATSRNPGQRYGSGNTIYFGEGSWLTVV.

V and J are TRBV30 and TRBJ1-4, with 9 positions matching TRBD1. The CDR3 loop spans 13 amino acids. The trim removed 4 bases at V and 7 bases at J, leaving 4 bases unmatched. The germline gives CDR1 GTSNPN, CDR2 SVGIG (reference sequence). CDR3 amino acids: CAWNRDRAEKLFF. The CDR3 DNA sequence: TGTGCCTGGAACCGGGACAGGGCTGAAAAACTGTTTTTT.

This clone was seen only a few times. J is TRBJ2-7 and V is TRBV5-1; 7 bases align to TRBD1. Germline V gene data show CDR1 as SGHRS and CDR2 as YFSETQ. With 0 bases clipped from V and 6 bases from J, the junction kept 6 bases outside the gene matches. The CDR3 has 14 residues. The CDR3 loop reads CASSLDDRVGEQYF. As DNA, the CDR3 is TGCGCCAGCAGCTTGGACGACAGGGTCGGCGAGCAGTACTTC.

The chain uses TRBV4-3 and TRBJ1-2, with TRBD1 identical over 10 bases. The CDR3 covers 16 residues. The J segment lost 8 bases and the V segment lost 0 bases, leaving 9 bases of the junction unmatched. CDR1 and CDR2 (germline): LGHNA, YSLEER. CDR3 sequence: CASSQEEGDRGDGYTF. The CDR3 DNA follows: TGCGCCAGCAGCCAAGAAGAGGGGGACAGGGGTGACGGCTACACCTTC.

The genes are TRBV30 and TRBJ1-1; D call uncertain. Trimming took off 0 bases at V and 11 bases at J, with 13 bases between the two ends. Germline V gives CDR1 GTSNPN, CDR2 SVGIG (reference sequence). There are 12 residues in the CDR3. CDR3 sequence reads: CAWSVLPGWAFF. DNA of the CDR3: TGTGCCTGGAGTGTACTCCCGGGGTGGGCTTTCTTT.

V is TRBV4-1 and J is TRBJ1-1; 12 bases are shared with TRBD1. The V gene's germline CDR1 is MGHRA and CDR2 YSYEKL. V trimming: 0 bases; J trimming: 1 base; junction bases outside the gene matches: 3. The CDR3 spans 17 residues. The CDR3 sequence is CASSQDGTGGENTEAFF. The CDR3 coding sequence is TGCGCCAGCAGCCAAGATGGGACAGGGGGCGAGAACACTGAAGCTTTCTTT.

The chain combines TRBV6-1 with TRBJ1-3; perhaps TRBD1 as D (6 bases). The V end was cut by 10 bases, the J end by 4 bases, with 11 bases between. In germline, CDR1 is MNHNS, CDR2 SASEGT. The CDR3 length is 12 residues. CDR3: CATRQDGNTIYF. Written as DNA, the CDR3 is TGTGCCACCCGACAGGACGGAAACACCATATATTTT.

This clone was detected only a few times. The chain is built from TRBV5-6 and TRBJ1-4; 11 bases align to TRBD1. CDR1 and CDR2 from the germline V gene are SGHDT and YYEEEE. CDR3 length: 16 residues. The V segment lost 4 bases and the J segment 7 bases; nucleotides outside the gene matches: 9. The CDR3 loop reads CASSPTGQGAFEKLFF. For the CDR3, the DNA is TGTGCCAGCAGCCCAACTGGACAGGGGGCCTTTGAAAAACTGTTTTTT. Variable domain in full (rest from reference TRBV5-6 and TRBJ1-4): DAGVTQSPTHLIKTRGQQVTLRCSPKSGHDTVSWYQQALGQGPQFIFQYYEEEERQRGNFPDRFSGHQFPNYSSELNVNALLLGDSALYLCASSPTGQGAFEKLFFGSGTQLSVL.

The CDR3 loop reads CASSDLREPFIQYF. The CDR3 DNA is TGTGCCAGCAGTGATCTCCGGGAGCCATTCATTCAGTACTTC. This sequence joins TRBV6-4 and TRBJ2-4, with TRBD2 as a possible D gene (6 bases). The CDR3 is made up of 14 amino acids. CDR1 and CDR2 from the germline V gene are MRHNA and SNTAGT. V lost 3 bases to trimming and J lost 9 bases, with 15 bases between them.

This chain joins TRBV6-6 and TRBJ2-1, with 9 bases matching TRBD1. V trimming: 7 bases; J trimming: 8 bases; junction bases outside the gene matches: 12. Germline V gene data show CDR1 as MNHNY and CDR2 as SVGAGI (reference sequence). CDR3 length: 15 amino acids. The CDR3 here is CASTTPTGGWDEQFF. In nucleotides, the CDR3 is TGTGCCAGCACCACTCCGACAGGGGGATGGGATGAGCAGTTCTTC.

This clone was seen only once. The genes are TRBV5-4 and TRBJ2-3, with 13 positions matching TRBD2. CDR1 SGHNT and CDR2 YYREEE come from the germline V gene (reference sequence). V gave up 4 bases and J gave up 4 bases; unmatched junction bases: 6. The CDR3 runs to 16 residues. CDR3 sequence reads: CASSPLAGGLADTQYF. Written as DNA, the CDR3 is TGTGCCAGCAGCCCACTAGCGGGGGGGCTCGCAGATACGCAGTATTTT.

J is TRBJ2-1 and V is TRBV27; TRBD2 might be the D (6 bases). Germline V gene lookup returns CDR1 MNHEY and CDR2 SMNVEV (reference sequence). V dropped 2 bases and J dropped 0 bases, with 20 bases sitting between them. The CDR3 is 19 amino acids. The CDR3 loop is CASSLRALGLPSSYNEQFF. In nucleotides, the CDR3 is TGTGCCAGCAGTTTAAGGGCCCTGGGACTTCCCTCCTCCTACAATGAGCAGTTCTTC.

The rearrangement links TRBV19 to TRBJ1-2, with 11 bases aligning to TRBD1. The CDR3 has 15 residues. Germline CDR1 and CDR2: LNHDA and SQIVND (reference sequence). V dropped 4 bases and J dropped 10; count of bases not matched to a gene: 11. In DNA form, the CDR3 reads TGTGCCAGTAGTACCTGGACAGGGGGCGATATTGCCTACACCTTC. This sequence encodes CASSTWTGGDIAYTF.

J is TRBJ1-4 and V is TRBV6-6; 8 bases match TRBD1. The length of the CDR3 is 13 residues. Per the germline V gene, CDR1 is MNHNY and CDR2 is SVGAGI (reference sequence). The J segment lost 6 bases and the V segment lost 8 bases, leaving 5 bases of the junction unmatched. The CDR3 nucleotides read TGTGCCAGCGGACAGGGAAGGGATGAAAAACTGTTTTTT. This translates into CASGQGRDEKLFF.

The chain uses TRBV4-3 and TRBJ1-1; D unclear. The CDR3 consists of 14 residues. CDR1 LGHNA and CDR2 YSLEER come from the germline V gene. Trimming shortened V by 4 bases and J by 0 bases, and 9 bases separated the two germline ends. The CDR3 bases are TGCGCCAGCAGCCGAGCTTCAATGAACACTGAAGCTTTCTTT. Translated: CASSRASMNTEAFF.

V gene TRBV2 combines with J gene TRBJ1-2; no firm D call. Trimming took off 2 bases at V and 4 bases at J, with 14 bases between the two ends. The CDR3 totals 15 residues. Germline V gives CDR1 SNHLY, CDR2 FYNNEI. This CDR3 reads CASSEMWEYGYGYTF. The CDR3 DNA sequence: TGTGCCAGCAGTGAAATGTGGGAGTACGGCTATGGCTACACCTTC.

J is TRBJ2-5 and V is TRBV6-5; D call uncertain. This CDR3 region has 11 residues. The ends were cut back, 9 bases at V and 5 bases at J, with 10 bases in the middle. Per the germline V gene, CDR1 is MNHEY and CDR2 is SVGAGI. DNA of the CDR3: TGTGCCAGTACTAACTGGGAGACCCAGTACTTC. This translates into CASTNWETQYF.

This clone was seen a handful of times. This chain links TRBV27 with TRBJ2-5, with 7 bases fitting TRBD1. Losses at the gene ends were 9 bases for V and 2 bases for J; bases not matched to a gene: 12. Per germline, CDR1 MNHEY and CDR2 SMNVEV (reference sequence). The CDR3 covers 15 residues. The CDR3 loop is CASSSVTGMQETQYF. The CDR3 DNA follows: TGTGCCAGTTCGTCCGTGACAGGGATGCAAGAGACCCAGTACTTC.

The J gene is TRBJ2-3, the V gene TRBV19; TRBD1 matches 7 bases. The germline CDR1 and CDR2 sequences are LNHDA and SQIVND (reference sequence). V shed 2 bases, J shed 0 bases, and the junction held 17 bases outside the gene matches. There are 20 residues in the CDR3. CDR3: CASSIRPRGLAGASTDTQYF. CDR3 DNA: TGTGCCAGTAGTATAAGACCCAGGGGGTTGGCAGGCGCTAGCACAGATACGCAGTATTTT.

CDR3 nucleotide sequence: TGCGCCAGCAGCCAAGATCTAGGGGGGGCGGGTCAAGAGACCCAGTACTTC. This translates into CASSQDLGGAGQETQYF. V gene TRBV4-1 combines with J gene TRBJ2-5, with TRBD2 as a possible D gene (7 bases). The CDR3 has 17 amino acids. Looked up from germline, CDR1 is MGHRA and CDR2 is YSYEKL. V lost 0 bases, J lost 2 bases, and 16 bases lay in between.

In this sample, this clone turned up once. This chain uses TRBV11-3 with TRBJ1-1; D perhaps matches TRBD1 (6 bases). Trimming pared 1 base from V and 2 bases from J, leaving 8 bases between. Germline CDR1 is SGHNT and CDR2 is YENEEA. CDR3 length equals 14 residues. The CDR3 DNA sequence: TGTGCCAGCAGCTTAGGAGGGGGTAACACTGAAGCTTTCTTT. Protein product: CASSLGGGNTEAFF.

At least ten counts were recorded for this clone. V is TRBV5-1 and J is TRBJ1-1; D remains unclear. This CDR3 has 14 residues. V was shortened by 3 bases and J by 4 bases, with 13 bases between the two germline ends. Germline CDR1 and CDR2: SGHRS and YFSETQ. The DNA for the CDR3 is TGCGCCAGCAGCTCCCCAGTGGAGAGCACTGAAGCTTTCTTT. The encoded protein is CASSSPVESTEAFF.

This chain joins TRBV18 and TRBJ1-3, with D possibly TRBD1 on 6 matching bases. Germline V lookup: CDR1 KGHSH, CDR2 LQKENI. With 9 bases removed from V and 2 bases from J, the gap between germline ends came to 11 bases. This CDR3 is 13 amino acids long. As DNA, the CDR3 is TGTGCCAGTAAACAGGGAACTGGAAACACCATATATTTT. As protein: CASKQGTGNTIYF.